This TCR beta chain appears in the sequencing data of a study of cytomegalovirus exposure and HLA in healthy donors. These donors counted as nominally healthy when sampled, but unrecorded immune exposures were likely. Worth noting for this clone: The antigen is not known.

The PCR made use of 60 Vbeta and 13 Jbeta primers. The protocol was immunoSEQ multiplex PCR, while the TCRdb copy is restricted to in-frame clones and leaves out a portion. This sample has 110,000 or so clones, with under 80% found just once. Trimming took 2 bases from V and 4 from J, leaving 12 bases between them. The germline V gene has CDR1 SGHTA and CDR2 FQGNSA. The CDR3 sequence is 14 residues long. Study observations and caveats: Most sequenced TCRs were rare (though some public TCRs occurred in many donors).

The V and J genes are TRBV7-2 and TRBJ2-7; D might be TRBD1 (5 bases). The sequenced sample was PBMCs. This TCR was sampled from a woman in her thirties or forties in good health and CMV-seropositive. The CDR3 is CASSLQGNGYEQYF. The CDR3 coding sequence is TGTGCCAGCAGCTTACAGGGAAATGGATACGAGCAGTACTTC.